Shown below are 21 T cell receptor beta chains from a single sample sequenced in a study of T-cell memory formation after mild COVID-19. A single record per CDR3 protein comes from TCRdb applying MiXCR to the 5' RACE reads. The table records roughly 560,000 distinct CDR3 sequences, around 21% of them present only once. Sequencing was done on a sample of PBMCs or a T cell subset sorted from them (not recorded which). The receptors were sampled from an adult woman who had mild COVID-19 (a few samples of this study predate the infection). Cell type and time point are not known.

Only a few counts were recorded for this clonotype. The chain combines TRBV11-3 with TRBJ2-1; tentatively, D is TRBD1 (5 bases). Germline V gene lookup returns CDR1 SGHNT and CDR2 YENEEA. V gave up 0 bases and J gave up 4 bases, with 10 bases separating them. The CDR3 is made up of 15 amino acids. CDR3 sequence (DNA): TGTGCCAGCAGCTTAGATGACAGAGTATACAATGAGCAGTTCTTC. It yields the protein CASSLDDRVYNEQFF. The full variable domain, in which reference TRBV11-3 and TRBJ2-1 provide the parts outside the CDR3, is EAGVVQSPRYKIIEKKQPVAFWCNPISGHNTLYWYLQNLGQGPELLIRYENEEAVDDSQLPKDRFSAERLKGVDSTLKIQPAELGDSAVYLCASSLDDRVYNEQFFGPGTRLTVL.

The table lists this clonotype with a few counts. The V and J genes are TRBV5-8 and TRBJ1-5, with 10 bases matching TRBD1. The CDR3 spans 15 residues. V shed 3 bases, J shed 5 bases, and the junction held 5 bases outside the gene matches. Germline-derived CDR1 and CDR2 are SGHTS and YDEGEE. CDR3 loop: CASSSGTGVDQPQHF. Here the CDR3 DNA reads TGTGCCAGCAGCTCCGGGACAGGGGTGGATCAGCCCCAGCATTTT. Combining the CDR3 with reference TRBV5-8 and TRBJ1-5 gives the whole variable domain EAGVTQSPTHLIKTRGQQATLRCSPISGHTSVYWYQQALGLGLQFLLWYDEGEERNRGNFPPRFSGRQFPNYSSELNVNALELEDSALYLCASSSGTGVDQPQHFGDGTRLSIL.

This clonotype showed up just a few times. The chain links TRBV5-1 to TRBJ2-3; the match to TRBD2 covers 14 bases. Germline loops: CDR1 SGHRS, CDR2 YFSETQ. The V gene end was trimmed by 4 bases and the J gene end by 2 bases; junction bases not matched to a gene: 12. The CDR3 extends over 19 amino acids. CDR3 amino acids: CASSLGLAGAIPYTDTQYF. DNA of the CDR3: TGCGCCAGCAGCCTGGGACTAGCGGGGGCCATCCCTTACACAGATACGCAGTATTTT. The entire variable domain, with the rest obtained from reference TRBV5-1 and TRBJ2-3, is as follows: KAGVTQTPRYLIKTRGQQVTLSCSPISGHRSVSWYQQTPGQGLQFLFEYFSETQRNKGNFPGRFSGRQFSNSRSEMNVSTLELGDSALYLCASSLGLAGAIPYTDTQYFGPGTRLTVL.

The rearrangement uses TRBV13 and TRBJ1-1; D unresolved. Trimming took 2 bases from V and 1 from J, leaving 11 bases between them. Germline loops: CDR1 PRHDT, CDR2 FYEKMQ (reference sequence). The CDR3 has 15 residues. CDR3 sequence reads: CASSLKSIGNTEAFF. The CDR3 DNA sequence: TGTGCCAGCAGCTTAAAATCGATAGGGAACACTGAAGCTTTCTTT.

This clonotype came up many times. The chain couples TRBV20-1 to TRBJ2-1; 9 bases agree with TRBD1. The germline CDR1 and CDR2 sequences are DFQATT and SNEGSKA (reference sequence). This CDR3 has 14 amino acids. V lost 1 base to trimming and J lost 3 bases; unmatched junction nucleotides: 1. Here the CDR3 DNA reads TGCAGTGCTAGAGGGACAGGGGACTACAATGAGCAGTTCTTC. Protein sequence: CSARGTGDYNEQFF.

V usage is TRBV5-1 and J usage is TRBJ2-7; D is uncertain. V was trimmed by 2 bases and J by 0 bases, leaving 12 bases between them. The CDR3 covers 15 residues. Germline CDR1 and CDR2: SGHRS and YFSETQ. For the CDR3, the DNA is TGCGCCAGCAGCTTTCTTGCTAGGAGCTCCTACGAGCAGTACTTC. Residues: CASSFLARSSYEQYF.

This clonotype was observed a handful of times. The J gene is TRBJ2-7, the V gene TRBV12-3 or TRBV12-4; 8 positions agree with TRBD1. V lost 9 bases and J lost 4; bases outside the gene matches: 8. The CDR3 spans 13 residues. CDR3 coding DNA: TGTGCCAGTACAGGGGGGACTTCGTACGAGCAGTACTTC. This codes for CASTGGTSYEQYF.

This clonotype was counted ten times or more. The chain couples TRBV11-2 to TRBJ2-5; the match to TRBD2 covers 8 bases. Germline V lookup: CDR1 SGHAT, CDR2 FQNNGV. The CDR3 consists of 17 residues. V shed 0 bases and J 0 bases; nucleotides not matched to a gene: 6. The DNA of the CDR3 is TGTGCCAGCAGCTTAGATTCTGCGCGGGGGGACCAAGAGACCCAGTACTTC. It translates to CASSLDSARGDQETQYF.

The V gene is TRBV5-4, the J gene TRBJ1-1; D gene uncertain. This CDR3 region has 17 residues. The V gene lost 0 bases and the J gene lost 1 base, with 16 bases spanning the gap. Per germline, CDR1 SGHNT and CDR2 YYREEE (reference sequence). CDR3 protein: CASSLDPGRVGNTEAFF. For the CDR3, the DNA is TGTGCCAGCAGCTTGGACCCCGGGAGGGTTGGGAACACTGAAGCTTTCTTT.

This clonotype was recorded a few times. The chain has TRBV15 and TRBJ1-2; D ambiguous. Germline-derived CDR1 and CDR2 are LNHNV and YYDKDF (reference sequence). The CDR3 runs to 13 residues. V shed 4 bases and J shed 4 bases, with 10 bases lying between them. The CDR3 loop reads CATSMNRLYGYTF. The CDR3 nucleotides read TGTGCCACCAGCATGAACAGACTCTATGGCTACACCTTC.

The rearrangement uses TRBV7-9 and TRBJ1-2, with D tentatively TRBD1 (6 bases). Germline CDR1 and CDR2: SEHNR and FQNEAQ (reference sequence). V was clipped by 5 bases and J by 4 bases, with 14 bases between them. CDR3 length: 14 amino acids. The CDR3 nucleotides read TGTGCCAGCAGCCCCCTAGGGGGGATCTATGGCTACACCTTC. It specifies CASSPLGGIYGYTF.

This chain links TRBV12-3 or TRBV12-4 with TRBJ2-5; a weak D match, TRBD1 (6 bases). The CDR3 totals 11 residues. Trimming removed 7 bases at V and 6 bases at J, with 9 bases between. Here the CDR3 reads CASTQGKTQYF. The CDR3 region has the DNA TGTGCCAGCACCCAGGGGAAGACCCAGTACTTC.

There are a few counts of this clonotype. This sequence joins TRBV12-3 or TRBV12-4 and TRBJ1-1; D is possibly TRBD1 (6 bases). V dropped 5 bases and J dropped 0 bases, with 13 bases sitting between them. This CDR3 contains 15 residues. CDR3 residues: CASSPIPGVNTEAFF. The CDR3 region has the DNA TGTGCCAGCAGTCCCATCCCAGGGGTGAACACTGAAGCTTTCTTT.

The chain recombines TRBV6-5 with TRBJ2-7; TRBD1 aligns across 11 bases. Germline V gene lookup returns CDR1 MNHEY and CDR2 SVGAGI. CDR3 size: 16 residues. V was clipped by 2 bases and J by 3 bases; unmatched bases: 6. The CDR3 DNA sequence: TGTGCCAGCAGTTACCAAGGGACAGGGGGGGACTACGAGCAGTACTTC. Translation: CASSYQGTGGDYEQYF.

This chain uses TRBV2 with TRBJ2-1; D not resolved. V lost 1 base to trimming and J lost 5 bases, with 6 bases between them. Germline CDR1 is SNHLY and CDR2 is FYNNEI. The CDR3 sequence is 13 residues long. As DNA, the CDR3 is TGTGCCAGCAGTGAAGACGCGAACAATGAGCAGTTCTTC. The encoded protein is CASSEDANNEQFF.

The V and J genes are TRBV20-1 and TRBJ1-1, with TRBD1 identical over 7 bases. With V trimmed by 3 bases and J by 0 bases, 7 bases remained unmatched. Germline values: CDR1 DFQATT, CDR2 SNEGSKA (reference sequence). The CDR3 spans 15 residues. The CDR3 nucleotides are TGCAGTGCTAGGATCTTCGGACAGGTGAACACTGAAGCTTTCTTT. Residues: CSARIFGQVNTEAFF.

This clonotype was picked up a small number of times. The chain combines TRBV5-1 with TRBJ2-3, with D perhaps assigned TRBD1 or TRBD2 (5 bases each). V gave up 0 bases and J gave up 3 bases, with 17 bases separating them. The CDR3 consists of 17 residues. Germline V CDR1 and CDR2: SGHRS, YFSETQ. CDR3 nucleotide sequence: TGCGCCAGCAGCTTGGAAGAAAACGCAGGGAGAACAGATACGCAGTATTTT. It translates to CASSLEENAGRTDTQYF.

CDR3 DNA sequence: TGTGCCAGCACAAATCGACAGGGTTTGGATACGCAGTATTTT. It translates to CASTNRQGLDTQYF. The chain carries TRBV6-5 and TRBJ2-3, with 7 bases matching TRBD1. Trimming cost V 7 bases and J 6 bases; bases outside gene matches: 10. Germline loops: CDR1 MNHEY, CDR2 SVGAGI. The CDR3 is made up of 14 amino acids.

The chain has TRBV12-3 or TRBV12-4 and TRBJ1-1, with TRBD1 as a possible D gene (6 bases). V dropped 7 bases and J dropped 1 base, with 13 bases sitting between them. This CDR3 is built from 14 residues. The CDR3 reads CASTLGHKNTEAFF. In nucleotides, the CDR3 is TGTGCCAGCACCCTGGGACACAAGAACACTGAAGCTTTCTTT.

This clonotype occurred a few times. This chain links TRBV2 with TRBJ2-4, with TRBD2 identical over 13 bases. Per the germline V gene, CDR1 is SNHLY and CDR2 is FYNNEI. CDR3 length: 17 amino acids. J gave up 0 bases and V 6 bases, and 5 bases lay outside the gene matches. CDR3 protein: CASRGLAGSLAKNIQYF. The CDR3 DNA reads TGTGCCAGCAGGGGACTAGCGGGGTCACTAGCCAAAAACATTCAGTACTTC.

This clonotype was seen many times. This chain links TRBV3-1 with TRBJ2-1; unclear D gene. This CDR3 contains 11 residues. Trimming took off 4 bases at V and 10 bases at J, with 8 bases between the two ends. Germline lookup yields CDR1 LGHDT and CDR2 YNNKEL (reference sequence). This CDR3 is CASSLSAEQFF. Here the CDR3 DNA reads TGTGCCAGCAGCCTCTCCGCCGAGCAGTTCTTC.